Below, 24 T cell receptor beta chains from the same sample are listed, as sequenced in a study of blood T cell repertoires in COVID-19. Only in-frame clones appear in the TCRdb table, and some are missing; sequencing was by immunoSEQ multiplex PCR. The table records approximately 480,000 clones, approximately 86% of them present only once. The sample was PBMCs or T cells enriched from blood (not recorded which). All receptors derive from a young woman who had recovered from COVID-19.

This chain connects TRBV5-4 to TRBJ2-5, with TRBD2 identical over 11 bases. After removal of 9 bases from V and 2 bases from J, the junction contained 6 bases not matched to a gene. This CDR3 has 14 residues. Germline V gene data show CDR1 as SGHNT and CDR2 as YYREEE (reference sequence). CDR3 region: CAKSSGGTQETQYF. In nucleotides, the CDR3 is TGTGCCAAGTCTAGCGGGGGGACACAAGAGACCCAGTACTTC.

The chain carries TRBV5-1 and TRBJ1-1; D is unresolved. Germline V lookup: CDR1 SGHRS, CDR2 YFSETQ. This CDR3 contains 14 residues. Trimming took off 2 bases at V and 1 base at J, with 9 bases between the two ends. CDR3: CASSFLVANTEAFF. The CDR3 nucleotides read TGCGCCAGCAGCTTCTTGGTGGCGAACACTGAAGCTTTCTTT.

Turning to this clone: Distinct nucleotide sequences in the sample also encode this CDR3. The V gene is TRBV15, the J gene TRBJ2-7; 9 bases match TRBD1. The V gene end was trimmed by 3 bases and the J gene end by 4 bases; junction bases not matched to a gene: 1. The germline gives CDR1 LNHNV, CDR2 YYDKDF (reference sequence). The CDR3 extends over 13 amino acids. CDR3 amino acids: CATSRDRGYEQYF. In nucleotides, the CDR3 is TGTGCCACCAGCAGGGACAGGGGTTACGAGCAGTACTTC.

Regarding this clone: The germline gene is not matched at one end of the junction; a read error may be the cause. The CDR3 protein is CASSVAHGNNEKLFF. The CDR3 DNA is TGTGCCAGCAGCGTAGCCCACGGTAATAATGAAAAACTGTTTTTT. This rearrangement joins TRBV7-6 to TRBJ1-4; D not certain. The CDR3 totals 15 residues. Germline values: CDR1 SGHVS, CDR2 FNYEAQ.

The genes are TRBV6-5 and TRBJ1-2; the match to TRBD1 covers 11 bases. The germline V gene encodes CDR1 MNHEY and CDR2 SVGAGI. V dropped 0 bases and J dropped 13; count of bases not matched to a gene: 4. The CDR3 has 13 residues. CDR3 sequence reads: CASSYSGQGVTTF. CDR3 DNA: TGTGCCAGCAGTTACTCGGGACAGGGGGTTACCACCTTC.

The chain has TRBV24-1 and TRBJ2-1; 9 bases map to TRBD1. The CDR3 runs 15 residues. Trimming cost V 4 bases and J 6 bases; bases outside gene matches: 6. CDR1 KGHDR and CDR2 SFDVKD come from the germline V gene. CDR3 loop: CATSEGQGTGNEQFF. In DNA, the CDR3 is TGTGCCACCAGTGAAGGACAGGGGACTGGCAATGAGCAGTTCTTC.

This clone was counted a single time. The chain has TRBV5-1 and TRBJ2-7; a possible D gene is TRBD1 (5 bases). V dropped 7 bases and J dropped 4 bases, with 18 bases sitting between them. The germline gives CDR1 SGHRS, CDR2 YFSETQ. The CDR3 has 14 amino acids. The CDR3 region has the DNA TGCGCCAGCTGCCAGGGCGCCCCTTGTTACGAGCAGTACTTC. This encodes CASCQGAPCYEQYF.

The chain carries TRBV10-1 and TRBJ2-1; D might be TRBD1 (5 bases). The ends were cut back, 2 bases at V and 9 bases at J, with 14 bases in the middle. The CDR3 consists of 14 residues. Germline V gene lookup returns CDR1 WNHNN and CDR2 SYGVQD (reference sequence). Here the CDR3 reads CASSETGLQGEQFF. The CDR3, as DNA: TGCGCCAGCAGTGAGACGGGTCTTCAGGGTGAGCAGTTCTTC.

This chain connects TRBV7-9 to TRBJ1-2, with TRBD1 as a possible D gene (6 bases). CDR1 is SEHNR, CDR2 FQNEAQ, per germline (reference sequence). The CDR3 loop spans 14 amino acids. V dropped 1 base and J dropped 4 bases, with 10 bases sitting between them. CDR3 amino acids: CASSLEGVTYGYTF. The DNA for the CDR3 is TGTGCCAGCAGCTTAGAGGGGGTGACCTATGGCTACACCTTC.

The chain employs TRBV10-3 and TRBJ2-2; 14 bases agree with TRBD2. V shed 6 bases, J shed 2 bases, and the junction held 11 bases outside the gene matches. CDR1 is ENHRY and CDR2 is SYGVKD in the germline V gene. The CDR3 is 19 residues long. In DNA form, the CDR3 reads TGTGCCATCAGCCCCTCTCCGGGACTAGCGGGGGCTAACACCGGGGAGCTGTTTTTT. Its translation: CAISPSPGLAGANTGELFF.

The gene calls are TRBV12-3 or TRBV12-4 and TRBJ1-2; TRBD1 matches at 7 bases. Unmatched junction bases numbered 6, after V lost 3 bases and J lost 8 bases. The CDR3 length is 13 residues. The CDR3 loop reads CASSFPAGGGYTF. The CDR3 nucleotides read TGTGCCAGCAGTTTCCCGGCAGGGGGAGGCTACACCTTC.

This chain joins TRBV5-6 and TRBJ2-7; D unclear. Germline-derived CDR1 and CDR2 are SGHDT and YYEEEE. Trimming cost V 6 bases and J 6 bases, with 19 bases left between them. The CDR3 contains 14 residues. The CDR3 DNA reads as TGTGCCAGCACCCTCGGAGACCGGAGTGGCGAGCAGTACTTC. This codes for CASTLGDRSGEQYF. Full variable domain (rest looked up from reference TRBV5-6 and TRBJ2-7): DAGVTQSPTHLIKTRGQQVTLRCSPKSGHDTVSWYQQALGQGPQFIFQYYEEEERQRGNFPDRFSGHQFPNYSSELNVNALLLGDSALYLCASTLGDRSGEQYFGPGTRLTVT.

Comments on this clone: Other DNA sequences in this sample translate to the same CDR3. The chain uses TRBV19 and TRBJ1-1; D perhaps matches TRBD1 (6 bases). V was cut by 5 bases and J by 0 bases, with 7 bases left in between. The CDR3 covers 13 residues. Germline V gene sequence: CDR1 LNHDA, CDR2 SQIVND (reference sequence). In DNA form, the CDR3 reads TGTGCCAGTAGTGGACAGTTGAACACTGAAGCTTTCTTT. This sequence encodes CASSGQLNTEAFF.

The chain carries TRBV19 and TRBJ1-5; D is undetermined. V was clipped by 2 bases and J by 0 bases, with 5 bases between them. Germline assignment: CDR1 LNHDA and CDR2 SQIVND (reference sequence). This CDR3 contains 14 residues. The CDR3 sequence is CASSIKLSNQPQHF. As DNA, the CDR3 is TGTGCCAGTAGTATAAAGCTTAGCAATCAGCCCCAGCATTTT.

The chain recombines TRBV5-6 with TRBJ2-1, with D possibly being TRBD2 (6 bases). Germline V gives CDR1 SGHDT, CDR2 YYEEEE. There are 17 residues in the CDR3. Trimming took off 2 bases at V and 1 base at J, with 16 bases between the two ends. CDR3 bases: TGTGCCAGCAGCTTCGCGAGGGCCGGGGGATCCTACAATGAGCAGTTCTTC. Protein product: CASSFARAGGSYNEQFF.

The CDR3 DNA is TGTGCCAGCAGCTTACTAGCGGGGGGGACTTACAATGAGCAGTTCTTC. Amino acid sequence: CASSLLAGGTYNEQFF. The chain couples TRBV7-3 to TRBJ2-1; 12 bases line up with TRBD2. The CDR3 consists of 16 residues. Germline values: CDR1 SGHTA, CDR2 FQGTGA. V shed 2 bases, J shed 4 bases, and the junction held 3 bases outside the gene matches.

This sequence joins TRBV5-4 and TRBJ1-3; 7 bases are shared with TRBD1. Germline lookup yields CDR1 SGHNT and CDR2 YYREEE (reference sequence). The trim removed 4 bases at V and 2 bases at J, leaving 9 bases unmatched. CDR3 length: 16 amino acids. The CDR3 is CASSTGQIGTGNTIYF. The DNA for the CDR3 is TGTGCCAGCAGCACGGGACAGATAGGAACTGGAAACACCATATATTTT.

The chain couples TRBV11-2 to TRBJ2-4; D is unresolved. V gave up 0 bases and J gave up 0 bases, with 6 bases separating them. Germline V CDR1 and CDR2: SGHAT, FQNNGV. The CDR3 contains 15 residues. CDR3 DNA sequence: TGTGCCAGCAGCTTAGAGCCAGGAGCCAAAAACATTCAGTACTTC. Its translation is CASSLEPGAKNIQYF.

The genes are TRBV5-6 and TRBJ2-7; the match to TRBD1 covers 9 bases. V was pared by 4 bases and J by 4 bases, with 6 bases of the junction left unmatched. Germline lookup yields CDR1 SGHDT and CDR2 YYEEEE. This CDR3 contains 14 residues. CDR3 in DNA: TGTGCCAGCAGCGGGGGACAGGGACAGTACGAGCAGTACTTC. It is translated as CASSGGQGQYEQYF. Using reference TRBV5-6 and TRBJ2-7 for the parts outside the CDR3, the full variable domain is DAGVTQSPTHLIKTRGQQVTLRCSPKSGHDTVSWYQQALGQGPQFIFQYYEEEERQRGNFPDRFSGHQFPNYSSELNVNALLLGDSALYLCASSGGQGQYEQYFGPGTRLTVT.

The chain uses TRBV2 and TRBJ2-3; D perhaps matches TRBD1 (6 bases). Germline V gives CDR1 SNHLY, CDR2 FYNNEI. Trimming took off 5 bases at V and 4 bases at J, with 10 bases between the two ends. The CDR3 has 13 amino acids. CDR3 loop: CASSRDNADTQYF. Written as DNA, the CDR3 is TGTGCCAGCAGTCGGGACAACGCAGATACGCAGTATTTT.

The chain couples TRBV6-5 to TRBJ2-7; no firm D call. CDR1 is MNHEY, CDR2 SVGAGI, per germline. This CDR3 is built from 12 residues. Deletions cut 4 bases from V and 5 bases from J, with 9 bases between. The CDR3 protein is CASSSGFNEQYF. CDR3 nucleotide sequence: TGTGCCAGCAGTTCAGGATTTAACGAGCAGTACTTC.

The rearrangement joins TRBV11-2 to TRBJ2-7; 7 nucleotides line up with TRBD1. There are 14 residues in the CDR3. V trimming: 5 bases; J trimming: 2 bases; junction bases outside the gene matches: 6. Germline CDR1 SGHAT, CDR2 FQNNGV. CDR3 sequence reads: CASSPRDRTYEQYF. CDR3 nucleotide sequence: TGTGCCAGCAGCCCCCGGGACAGAACCTACGAGCAGTACTTC.

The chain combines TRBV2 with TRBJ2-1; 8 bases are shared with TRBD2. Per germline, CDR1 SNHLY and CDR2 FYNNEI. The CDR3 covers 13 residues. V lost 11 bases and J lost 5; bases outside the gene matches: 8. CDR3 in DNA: TGTGCCCCGGGGGGGTCGAGTCACAATGAGCAGTTCTTC. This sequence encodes CAPGGSSHNEQFF. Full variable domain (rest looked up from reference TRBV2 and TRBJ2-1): EPEVTQTPSHQVTQMGQEVILRCVPISNHLYFYWYRQILGQKVEFLVSFYNNEISEKSEIFDDQFSVERPDGSNFTLKIRSTKLEDSAMYFCAPGGSSHNEQFFGPGTRLTVL.

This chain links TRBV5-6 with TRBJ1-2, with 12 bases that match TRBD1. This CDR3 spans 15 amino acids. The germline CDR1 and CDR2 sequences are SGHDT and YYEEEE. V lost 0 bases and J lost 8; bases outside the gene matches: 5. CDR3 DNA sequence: TGTGCCAGCAGCTTGGACGGGACAGGGGGCCACGGCTACACCTTC. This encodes CASSLDGTGGHGYTF. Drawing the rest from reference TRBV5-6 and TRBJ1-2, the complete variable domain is DAGVTQSPTHLIKTRGQQVTLRCSPKSGHDTVSWYQQALGQGPQFIFQYYEEEERQRGNFPDRFSGHQFPNYSSELNVNALLLGDSALYLCASSLDGTGGHGYTFGSGTRLTVV.